Each of the 23 T cell receptor beta chains below was sequenced from the same sample in a study of T-cell memory formation after mild COVID-19. MiXCR, applied by TCRdb to the 5' RACE reads, yields one record per CDR3 protein. Of roughly 580,000 distinct CDR3 sequences detected, about a sixth appear once; the ten largest clones hold around 12%. Sequenced: PBMCs or a T cell subset sorted from them (not recorded which). The source of these receptors is an adult woman who had mild COVID-19 (a few samples of this study predate the infection). Cell type and time point are not known.

The chain has TRBV6-5 and TRBJ2-7, with 12 bases matching TRBD2. J gave up 3 bases and V 0 bases, and 6 bases lay outside the gene matches. The CDR3 is 17 amino acids. CDR1 MNHEY and CDR2 SVGAGI come from the germline V gene. The CDR3 DNA reads as TGTGCCAGCAGTTACTCTCTAGCGGGAGGGATGATCTACGAGCAGTACTTC. Amino acid sequence: CASSYSLAGGMIYEQYF.

The rearrangement joins TRBV20-1 to TRBJ2-3; 11 nucleotides match TRBD2. The V gene end was trimmed by 1 base and the J gene end by 3 bases; junction bases not matched to a gene: 9. CDR3 length: 17 amino acids. Germline V gene lookup returns CDR1 DFQATT and CDR2 SNEGSKA (reference sequence). The CDR3 bases are TGCAGTGCTAGAGTACTAGCGGGAGAGGATGTGACAGATACGCAGTATTTT. Translation: CSARVLAGEDVTDTQYF.

Turning to this clonotype: A much bigger clone sits one base away, suggesting this may be a read error. The rearrangement joins TRBV5-1 to TRBJ1-2; 8 bases line up with TRBD1. Germline values: CDR1 SGHRS, CDR2 YFSETQ. The CDR3 sequence is 13 residues long. V gave up 5 bases and J gave up 5 bases; unmatched junction bases: 5. The CDR3 is CASRADRVYGYTF. As DNA, the CDR3 is TGCGCCAGCAGAGCGGACAGGGTTTATGGCTACACCTTC.

This clonotype has a handful of counts. The V and J genes are TRBV5-1 and TRBJ2-2, with a tentative D call TRBD2 (5 bases). CDR1 is SGHRS and CDR2 is YFSETQ in the germline V gene. The CDR3 extends over 19 amino acids. V gave up 3 bases and J gave up 0 bases, with 21 bases separating them. Here the CDR3 DNA reads TGCGCCAGCAGCTCACTCCCCCGGACTCAGAACTCGAACACCGGGGAGCTGTTTTTT. Translating it yields CASSSLPRTQNSNTGELFF.

This clonotype was seen more than once but under ten times. In DNA, the CDR3 is TGTGCCAGCAGCTCTACCGCGGACGGTAATTCACCCCTCCACTTT. Its protein product is CASSSTADGNSPLHF. The chain carries TRBV7-6 and TRBJ1-6; D gene unclear. This CDR3 is 15 amino acids long. Germline V gene lookup returns CDR1 SGHVS and CDR2 FNYEAQ. Trimming took 4 bases from V and 6 from J, leaving 13 bases between them.

This clonotype was detected only a few times. J is TRBJ2-5 and V is TRBV6-5; 10 nucleotides agree with TRBD2. The CDR3 covers 13 residues. The J segment lost 5 bases and the V segment lost 10 bases, leaving 7 bases of the junction unmatched. CDR1 MNHEY and CDR2 SVGAGI come from the germline V gene. CDR3 protein: CATKGLASETQYF. The CDR3 bases are TGTGCCACCAAGGGACTAGCGTCCGAGACCCAGTACTTC.

The chain uses TRBV4-1 and TRBJ2-1; 14 bases agree with TRBD2. Per the germline V gene, CDR1 is MGHRA and CDR2 is YSYEKL. The CDR3 loop spans 15 amino acids. V was clipped by 3 bases and J by 6 bases; unmatched bases: 1. In DNA, the CDR3 is TGCGCCAGCAGCCACGGGACTAGCGGGGGCAATGAGCAGTTCTTC. This sequence encodes CASSHGTSGGNEQFF.

The chain carries TRBV6-2 or TRBV6-3 and TRBJ2-3; D may be TRBD1 (6 bases). Germline V gene lookup returns CDR1 MNHEY and CDR2 SVGEGT. Trimming stripped 2 bases from V and 4 bases from J, with 7 bases between. The CDR3 consists of 13 residues. The CDR3 sequence: CASSYQGSDTQYF. DNA for the CDR3: TGTGCCAGCAGTTACCAGGGGTCAGATACGCAGTATTTT.

In its sample, this clonotype was seen a few times. The CDR3 region is CASESREDVEQFF. The CDR3 DNA sequence: TGTGCTAGTGAATCGCGGGAGGACGTTGAGCAGTTCTTC. This chain connects TRBV12-5 to TRBJ2-1; 8 bases line up with TRBD2. The V and J ends lost 7 bases and 9 bases, in that order; junction bases with no gene match: 8. Germline assignment: CDR1 LGHNT and CDR2 FRNRAP. The CDR3 has 13 amino acids.

The J gene is TRBJ2-7, the V gene TRBV13; 11 positions match TRBD2. V dropped 5 bases and J dropped 3; count of bases not matched to a gene: 6. CDR3 length: 15 residues. The germline gives CDR1 PRHDT, CDR2 FYEKMQ (reference sequence). The CDR3 DNA sequence: TGTGCCAGCAGCCTGAAGACTAGCGGGGTCTACGAGCAGTACTTC. It codes for CASSLKTSGVYEQYF.

This clonotype was counted a few times. The chain combines TRBV12-3 or TRBV12-4 with TRBJ2-2; no definite D call. The CDR3 has 17 residues. The V end was cut by 0 bases, the J end by 8 bases, with 19 bases between. CDR3 sequence (DNA): TGTGCCAGCAGTTTAGCGCGTGGCGGCTTGGCCAAGGGGGAGCTGTTTTTT. Its protein is CASSLARGGLAKGELFF.

The chain combines TRBV12-3 or TRBV12-4 with TRBJ1-2; 8 positions agree with TRBD1. CDR3 length equals 14 residues. Trimming took 5 bases from V and 3 from J; bases not matched to a gene: 5. For the CDR3, the DNA is TGTGCCAGCAGTGCTGGGACAGGAGACTATGGCTACACCTTC. This sequence encodes CASSAGTGDYGYTF.

The chain is built from TRBV12-3 or TRBV12-4 and TRBJ2-4; 8 nucleotides agree with TRBD2. V was pared by 1 base and J by 8 bases, with 10 bases of the junction left unmatched. The CDR3 sequence is 16 residues long. DNA of the CDR3: TGTGCCAGCAGTTTAGAAGGGACTAGATCTCGGGACATTCAGTACTTC. This codes for CASSLEGTRSRDIQYF.

This clonotype was seen more than once but under ten times. J is TRBJ2-2 and V is TRBV7-3, with 9 nucleotides matching TRBD1. CDR1 and CDR2 (germline): SGHTA, FQGTGA. This CDR3 has 16 residues. V was pared by 5 bases and J by 6 bases, with 10 bases of the junction left unmatched. This CDR3 reads CASSKQGAVGSGELFF. CDR3 nucleotide sequence: TGTGCCAGCAGCAAACAGGGGGCGGTTGGGTCCGGGGAGCTGTTTTTT.

This sequence joins TRBV7-8 and TRBJ2-5; D unresolved. Germline-derived CDR1 and CDR2 are SGHVS and FQNEAQ. The V and J ends lost 0 bases and 5 bases respectively, with 7 bases between them. CDR3 length: 13 residues. The CDR3 DNA sequence: TGTGCCAGCAGCTTAGCCCTGTTGGAGACCCAGTACTTC. This gives the protein CASSLALLETQYF.

This clonotype has just a few counts. The chain employs TRBV12-3 or TRBV12-4 and TRBJ2-1, with 9 bases identical to TRBD2. The CDR3 runs 15 residues. V lost 6 bases, J lost 6 bases, and 9 bases stayed unmatched. For the CDR3, the DNA is TGTGCCAGCAGCCGGGGCGGGGGGGGCCGCAATGAGCAGTTCTTC. Translation gives CASSRGGGGRNEQFF.

The chain links TRBV12-3 or TRBV12-4 to TRBJ1-1, with D hard to call. This CDR3 has 12 amino acids. Trimming took off 6 bases at V and 4 bases at J, with 9 bases between the two ends. The CDR3 loop reads CASSNVATEAFF. The CDR3 bases are TGTGCCAGCAGCAATGTAGCCACTGAAGCTTTCTTT.

This clonotype was seen a few times. This chain joins TRBV7-2 and TRBJ2-1; 8 bases match TRBD2. This CDR3 is 20 amino acids long. CDR1 is SGHTA, CDR2 FQGNSA, per germline. V was pared by 1 base and J by 4 bases, with 18 bases of the junction left unmatched. The CDR3 spells CASSLDFLVTGGSRYNEQFF. CDR3 nucleotides: TGTGCCAGCAGCTTAGATTTTTTGGTAACGGGGGGGAGCCGGTACAATGAGCAGTTCTTC.

This clonotype has only a few counts. The chain carries TRBV18 and TRBJ2-5; 8 bases are a match to TRBD2. The CDR3 loop spans 13 amino acids. Unmatched junction bases numbered 3, after V lost 5 bases and J lost 4 bases. Germline V lookup: CDR1 KGHSH, CDR2 LQKENI. CDR3 in DNA: TGTGCCAGCTCAGGCGGACTAGCAGAGACCCAGTACTTC. This encodes CASSGGLAETQYF.

The gene calls are TRBV12-3 or TRBV12-4 and TRBJ2-1; 8 bases line up with TRBD1. There are 14 residues in the CDR3. The J segment lost 5 bases and the V segment lost 5 bases, leaving 5 bases of the junction unmatched. Written as DNA, the CDR3 is TGTGCCAGCAGTCGGACAGGGCACCACAATGAGCAGTTCTTC. Encoded protein: CASSRTGHHNEQFF.

On this clonotype: The CDR3 ends on some other residue instead of the conserved phenylalanine or tryptophan, so this is likely a read error. The rearrangement uses TRBV20-1 and TRBJ2-7; 10 bases align to TRBD2. The J segment lost 2 bases and the V segment lost 6 bases, leaving 10 bases of the junction unmatched. Germline CDR1 DFQATT, CDR2 SNEGSKA (reference sequence). The CDR3 totals 15 residues. The CDR3: CSAVASGGPTYEQYL. The CDR3 DNA is TGCAGTGCCGTGGCTAGCGGGGGCCCCACCTACGAGCAGTACTTA.

This clonotype occurred a few times. J is TRBJ1-2 and V is TRBV20-1; 10 nucleotides align to TRBD1. CDR3 length: 14 residues. V was clipped by 0 bases and J by 3 bases; unmatched bases: 1. Germline CDR1 is DFQATT and CDR2 is SNEGSKA (reference sequence). The CDR3 bases are TGCAGTGCTAGAGAGACAGGGGGCGACTATGGCTACACCTTC. It yields the protein CSARETGGDYGYTF.

The sample holds many counts of this clonotype. The chain uses TRBV5-1 and TRBJ2-3; 10 bases line up with TRBD2. Trimming took 0 bases from V and 3 from J; bases not matched to a gene: 4. CDR1 is SGHRS and CDR2 is YFSETQ in the germline V gene. The CDR3 contains 16 residues. The DNA for the CDR3 is TGCGCCAGCAGCTTGGACAGCGGGGGGGCAACAGATACGCAGTATTTT. Residues: CASSLDSGGATDTQYF.